Described below is a single T cell receptor beta chain sequence and its context. The antigen is not known. The authors extracted RNA and reverse transcribed it into cDNA as the sequencing template. The repertoire was sequenced with immunoSEQ multiplex PCR; TCRdb's copy has only in-frame clones and lacks some. The data hold about 180,000 clones, with roughly 60% observed a single time. This entry comes from a study of CD8+ T cells in alopecia areata. On the study more broadly: Each of the treated patients was given oral tofacitinib, 5 to 10 mg twice daily, for moderate-to-severe alopecia areata. After 6 to 18 months of tofacitinib, follow-up continued 6 months off drug.

General observations from the study: The study found higher clonality in lesional than normal scalp, especially in alopecia totalis/universalis.

Samples from alopecia areata patients were lesional scalp punch biopsies and peripheral blood. The V gene lost 6 bases and the J gene lost 8 bases, with 16 bases spanning the gap. The CDR3 is 13 residues long. The germline V gene has CDR1 SNHLY and CDR2 FYNNEI. V usage is TRBV2 and J usage is TRBJ1-2; D not resolved. This clonotype was obtained from a human donor with alopecia areata. Specimen: CD4+ T cells sorted from blood, collected at week 0. This CDR3 reads CASRSLRGRGYTF. DNA for the CDR3: TGTGCCAGCAGGTCCCTCCGTGGTAGGGGCTACACCTTC.